What follows is one TCR beta chain and its context. The data derive from a study of cytomegalovirus exposure and HLA in healthy donors. PCR used 60 Vbeta primers and 13 Jbeta primers. The data were produced by immunoSEQ multiplex PCR, yet TCRdb's version contains in-frame clones alone and is incomplete. The table counts some 83,000 clones; 1.1% lies in the top ten. Germline V gene data show CDR1 as SEHNR and CDR2 as FQNEAQ (reference sequence). The V end lost 2 bases, the J end lost 1 base, and 12 bases lay between the germline ends. CDR3 length: 15 amino acids. Material: PBMCs. This receptor was taken from a woman in her thirties in good health and CMV-seronegative. This chain uses TRBV7-9 with TRBJ2-7; D remains unclear. The CDR3 loop is CASSLIGGRSYEQYF. CDR3 nucleotides: TGTGCCAGCAGCTTAATTGGCGGTAGGTCCTACGAGCAGTACTTC.